Listed below are T cell receptor beta chains from one sample, sequenced in a study of shared clonotypes between healthy human individuals. Clones were read by immunoSEQ multiplex PCR, and TCRdb kept only the in-frame ones, dropping some. The sample lists about 590,000 clones; less than 97% were seen once. Material for sequencing was naive CD8+ T cells sorted from blood. Receptors were obtained from a woman in her thirties in good health. The CDR3 runs from the conserved cysteine through the conserved F or W. The D gene is left open where the match is weak. Part of the rows lack a size; the others show once, few, many or a class for expanded clones.

.	TRBV5-4	15	.	TRBJ1-1	CASSLGLGVNTEAFF	TGTGCCAGCAGCTTGGGGCTAGGAGTGAACACTGAAGCTTTCTTT
TRBD1	TRBV27	14	.	TRBJ1-1	CASSLNGQGWEAFF	TGTGCCAGCAGTCTAAACGGACAGGGCTGGGAAGCTTTCTTT
.	TRBV2	10	.	TRBJ2-3	CASKRNTQYF	TGTGCCAGCAAGAGAAATACGCAGTATTTT
.	TRBV28	16	.	TRBJ2-7	CASSFSFGTPGYEQYF	TGTGCCAGCAGTTTCTCTTTTGGGACTCCCGGGTACGAGCAGTACTTC
.	TRBV5-4	13	.	TRBJ2-5	CASSSEASETQYF	TGTGCCAGCAGCTCCGAGGCCTCGGAGACCCAGTACTTC
.	TRBV20-1	11	.	TRBJ2-1	CSARATVEQFF	TGCAGTGCTAGAGCAACCGTCGAGCAGTTCTTC
.	TRBV19	14	.	TRBJ1-5	CASSTADRYKPQHF	TGTGCCAGTAGTACGGCTGACAGATATAAGCCCCAGCATTTT
.	TRBV27	13	.	TRBJ2-7	CASIGTNLHEQYF	TGTGCCAGCATTGGAACTAACCTCCACGAGCAGTACTTC
TRBD2	TRBV28	16	.	TRBJ2-7	CASSLQTSGSFVEQYF	TGTGCCAGCAGTCTTCAGACTAGCGGGAGTTTTGTCGAGCAGTACTTC
.	TRBV10-1	15	.	TRBJ2-5	CASSSPGMDQETQYF	TGCGCCAGCAGTTCGCCGGGAATGGACCAAGAGACCCAGTACTTC
.	TRBV9	13	once	TRBJ2-1	CASSTENSNEQFF	TGTGCCAGCAGCACGGAAAATTCCAATGAGCAGTTCTTC
.	TRBV5-1	15	.	TRBJ2-1	CASSLDGSNYNEQFF	TGCGCCAGCAGCCTGGATGGGTCTAACTACAATGAGCAGTTCTTC